These 32 T cell receptor beta chains came from one sample sequenced in a study of identical twins listed by TCRdb under 2016. The protocol used for the library was 5' RACE. The sequencer was an Illumina HiSeq 2000. TCRdb's own reprocessing of the public reads used fastp at Q25 and MiXCR and kept productive beta chains. Rows are unified per CDR3 protein, each entry keeping the most common DNA and genes. The sample has about 470,000 distinct CDR3 sequences on record, roughly a quarter of them singletons. The ten top clones hold about 2.7% of the sample. A further study also used this sample, focusing on T cells expressing NK-cell markers.

Sequencing input: CD4+ T cells sorted from blood. These receptors were obtained from a woman aged 18-35 years in good health.

The chain links TRBV4-3 to TRBJ2-5; no reliable D call. Germline V CDR1 and CDR2: LGHNA, YSLEER. The CDR3 loop spans 15 amino acids. V lost 0 bases and J 0 bases, leaving 8 bases between the germline ends. The CDR3 sequence: CASSQDRYYQETQYF. DNA of the CDR3: TGCGCCAGCAGCCAAGATCGGTACTACCAAGAGACCCAGTACTTC.

This chain joins TRBV5-6 and TRBJ2-1; 7 nucleotides line up with TRBD2. Germline V gives CDR1 SGHDT, CDR2 YYEEEE. V shed 7 bases and J 6 bases; nucleotides not matched to a gene: 19. The CDR3 runs 17 residues. DNA for the CDR3: TGTGCCAGCGGCAGACTAGCCCGAGTCCAACAACCCAATGAGCAGTTCTTC. It encodes CASGRLARVQQPNEQFF.

This clonotype was observed a handful of times. The V gene is TRBV5-1, the J gene TRBJ2-1; 9 positions match TRBD2. The germline CDR1 and CDR2 sequences are SGHRS and YFSETQ. The CDR3 has 16 amino acids. The V gene end was trimmed by 0 bases and the J gene end by 6 bases; junction bases not matched to a gene: 7. This CDR3 is CASSLGGTSSSNEQFF. As DNA, the CDR3 is TGCGCCAGCAGCTTGGGGGGGACTAGCAGTTCCAATGAGCAGTTCTTC.

This clonotype was recorded only once. V is TRBV20-1 and J is TRBJ2-5, with 10 nucleotides matching TRBD1. The CDR3 runs to 11 residues. Germline V CDR1 and CDR2: DFQATT, SNEGSKA (reference sequence). The J segment lost 5 bases and the V segment lost 7 bases, leaving 1 base of the junction unmatched. CDR3 nucleotide sequence: TGCAGTGGGACAGGGGGGGAGACCCAGTACTTC. It is translated as CSGTGGETQYF.

In this sample, this clonotype turned up a few times. The chain employs TRBV20-1 and TRBJ2-7, with no clear D. V shed 5 bases and J shed 2 bases, with 19 bases lying between them. Germline V CDR1 and CDR2: DFQATT, SNEGSKA (reference sequence). This CDR3 is 15 amino acids long. In DNA form, the CDR3 reads TGCAGTGCTGCGGTGGGCGGAACCGATGCCTACGAGCAGTACTTC. It encodes CSAAVGGTDAYEQYF.

This clonotype was observed a few times. The chain employs TRBV5-1 and TRBJ1-6; D may be TRBD1 (6 bases). The CDR3 loop spans 13 amino acids. V lost 0 bases and J lost 13, with 11 bases in between. Germline-derived CDR1 and CDR2 are SGHRS and YFSETQ. The CDR3 protein is CASSLGTGTPLHF. Written as DNA, the CDR3 is TGCGCCAGCAGCTTGGGCACAGGGACCCCCCTCCACTTT.

The chain uses TRBV20-1 and TRBJ2-7; 7 nucleotides align to TRBD1. From germline, CDR1 is DFQATT and CDR2 SNEGSKA (reference sequence). This CDR3 is built from 12 residues. Trimming removed 3 bases from V and 4 bases from J; junction bases left unmatched: 3. CDR3 DNA sequence: TGCAGTGCTAGGACACAGGGGTACGAGCAGTACTTC. It encodes CSARTQGYEQYF.

The rearrangement joins TRBV7-9 to TRBJ2-1; D is unresolved. V was clipped by 11 bases and J by 7 bases, with 9 bases between them. The CDR3 is 10 residues long. Germline assignment: CDR1 SEHNR and CDR2 FQNEAQ (reference sequence). The CDR3 bases are TGTGCCCATGCCAGGAATGAGCAGTTCTTC. Translated, it gives CAHARNEQFF. Full variable domain (outside the CDR3, taken from reference TRBV7-9 and TRBJ2-1): DTGVSQNPRHKITKRGQNVTFRCDPISEHNRLYWYRQTLGQGPEFLTYFQNEAQLEKSRLLSDRFSAERPKGSFSTLEIQRTEQGDSAMYLCAHARNEQFFGPGTRLTVL.

V and J are TRBV9 and TRBJ2-7; 8 nucleotides align to TRBD2. Germline V CDR1 and CDR2: SGDLS, YYNGEE. CDR3 size: 16 residues. The junction had 10 bases not matched to a gene; V was cut back by 4 bases and J by 1 base. This CDR3 is CASSPLVAGGSYEQYF. The CDR3 DNA reads TGTGCCAGCAGCCCCCTGGTGGCGGGGGGTTCCTACGAGCAGTACTTC.

This clonotype was seen at least ten times. This chain joins TRBV24-1 and TRBJ2-1; D is possibly TRBD2 (5 bases). Trimming shortened V by 2 bases and J by 0 bases, and 10 bases separated the two germline ends. Germline V CDR1 and CDR2: KGHDR, SFDVKD. The CDR3 is made up of 16 amino acids. In DNA, the CDR3 is TGTGCCACCAGTGATTCGACTGGGAGCTCCTACAATGAGCAGTTCTTC. Protein sequence: CATSDSTGSSYNEQFF.

The chain is built from TRBV5-1 and TRBJ1-1; TRBD1 aligns across 7 bases. Per the germline V gene, CDR1 is SGHRS and CDR2 is YFSETQ. V gave up 0 bases and J gave up 1 base; unmatched junction bases: 15. This CDR3 contains 19 residues. CDR3 amino acids: CASSLGVGQPPIWNTEAFF. The CDR3 nucleotides read TGCGCCAGCAGCTTGGGGGTGGGACAGCCCCCAATCTGGAACACTGAAGCTTTCTTT. The variable domain in full, completed from reference TRBV5-1 and TRBJ1-1, reads KAGVTQTPRYLIKTRGQQVTLSCSPISGHRSVSWYQQTPGQGLQFLFEYFSETQRNKGNFPGRFSGRQFSNSRSEMNVSTLELGDSALYLCASSLGVGQPPIWNTEAFFGQGTRLTVV.

On this clonotype itself: Sequence at one end of the junction differs from germline and may be a read error. V and J are TRBV5-6 and TRBJ1-2; a weak D match, TRBD1 (5 bases). The CDR3 is 15 residues long. Germline V gene lookup returns CDR1 SGHDT and CDR2 YYEEEE. The CDR3 nucleotides read TGTGCCAGCGGCTTGGGGGGAACGTTGCGCTATGGCTACACCTTC. Translation: CASGLGGTLRYGYTF.

The rearrangement joins TRBV11-2 to TRBJ1-1; 7 bases are shared with TRBD1. The germline V gene has CDR1 SGHAT and CDR2 FQNNGV. This CDR3 is 13 amino acids long. With V trimmed by 6 bases and J by 8 bases, 9 bases remained unmatched. In DNA, the CDR3 is TGTGCCAGCAGGTTACAGGGGTCGAGAGAAGCTTTCTTT. Translating it yields CASRLQGSREAFF.

The rearrangement links TRBV6-1 to TRBJ2-6; D uncertain. V dropped 2 bases and J dropped 4 bases, with 9 bases sitting between them. The length of the CDR3 is 15 residues. The germline V gene has CDR1 MNHNS and CDR2 SASEGT. The CDR3 loop is CASSEMLSGANVLTF. The CDR3 bases are TGTGCCAGCAGTGAAATGCTCTCCGGGGCCAACGTCCTGACTTTC.

This clonotype occurred a few times. The V and J genes are TRBV10-3 and TRBJ2-3, with 7 bases aligning to TRBD1. The V segment lost 5 bases and the J segment 3 bases; nucleotides outside the gene matches: 2. The CDR3 runs to 13 residues. From germline, CDR1 is ENHRY and CDR2 SYGVKD. Here the CDR3 reads CAISRQGTDTQYF. CDR3 nucleotide sequence: TGTGCCATCAGTAGACAGGGTACAGATACGCAGTATTTT.

The V call is TRBV19, the J call TRBJ2-1, with D unclear. V was cut by 5 bases and J by 10 bases, with 12 bases left in between. Germline CDR1 is LNHDA and CDR2 is SQIVND (reference sequence). The CDR3 is made up of 12 amino acids. The DNA of the CDR3 is TGTGCCAGTAGTTCCCCGCCGTCGGAGCAGTTCTTC. Translated: CASSSPPSEQFF.

This clonotype was detected a few times. The V gene is TRBV20-1, the J gene TRBJ1-2; D remains unclear. This CDR3 region has 13 residues. Germline values: CDR1 DFQATT, CDR2 SNEGSKA (reference sequence). The V end lost 5 bases, the J end lost 8 bases, and 18 bases lay between the germline ends. CDR3 residues: CSAALDGPIGYTF. The CDR3 DNA follows: TGCAGTGCTGCCCTCGACGGACCTATCGGCTACACCTTC.

The V call is TRBV10-3, the J call TRBJ2-3, with 10 bases identical to TRBD2. CDR1 is ENHRY and CDR2 is SYGVKD in the germline V gene. CDR3 length: 14 amino acids. Germline trimming cut 6 bases from V and 2 bases from J; bases unmatched to any gene: 2. CDR3: CAISLAGDTDTQYF. CDR3 DNA sequence: TGTGCCATCAGCCTAGCGGGAGACACAGATACGCAGTATTTT.

This chain links TRBV10-3 with TRBJ2-5; 12 bases line up with TRBD2. Germline V CDR1 and CDR2: ENHRY, SYGVKD. CDR3 length equals 17 residues. The J segment lost 3 bases and the V segment lost 0 bases, leaving 5 bases of the junction unmatched. The CDR3 region is CAISESRTSGGKETQYF. CDR3 sequence (DNA): TGTGCCATCAGTGAGTCCCGAACTAGCGGGGGGAAAGAGACCCAGTACTTC.

The V and J genes are TRBV9 and TRBJ1-1; 10 bases are a match to TRBD1. Germline V gives CDR1 SGDLS, CDR2 YYNGEE. The CDR3 sequence is 14 residues long. V was pared by 3 bases and J by 4 bases, with 3 bases of the junction left unmatched. This chain's CDR3 is CASSAGQGFTEAFF. The CDR3 bases are TGTGCCAGCAGCGCGGGACAGGGGTTCACTGAAGCTTTCTTT.

The V and J genes are TRBV7-2 and TRBJ2-7; D perhaps matches TRBD2 (6 bases). The CDR3 has 15 residues. V lost 3 bases to trimming and J lost 1 base, with 13 bases between them. CDR1 and CDR2 (germline): SGHTA, FQGNSA. The CDR3 DNA reads TGTGCCAGCAGCTTCGGAGCGGGCCTATCCTACGAGCAGTACTTC. Translation gives CASSFGAGLSYEQYF.

This clonotype showed up just a few times. This chain connects TRBV5-1 to TRBJ2-5; 7 bases align to TRBD2. V trimming: 0 bases; J trimming: 2 bases; junction bases outside the gene matches: 4. The CDR3 covers 15 residues. Per the germline V gene, CDR1 is SGHRS and CDR2 is YFSETQ. This CDR3 reads CASSLAASGQETQYF. The CDR3 nucleotides read TGCGCCAGCAGCTTGGCGGCTAGCGGACAAGAGACCCAGTACTTC.

The chain has TRBV4-3 and TRBJ2-7, with D possibly TRBD1 on 6 matching bases. With 2 bases removed from V and 1 base from J, the gap between germline ends came to 15 bases. The CDR3 has 16 amino acids. Germline V gene lookup returns CDR1 LGHNA and CDR2 YSLEER. The CDR3 here is CASSQQTGIVSYEQYF. The CDR3 nucleotides are TGCGCCAGCAGCCAACAAACAGGGATAGTATCCTACGAGCAGTACTTC.

The chain is built from TRBV6-2 or TRBV6-3 and TRBJ2-7; 9 bases agree with TRBD2. V gave up 6 bases and J gave up 5 bases; unmatched junction bases: 5. The V gene's germline CDR1 is MNHEY and CDR2 SVGEGT. The CDR3 extends over 13 amino acids. CDR3 coding DNA: TGTGCCAGCAGGGGACTAGCTGTCCACGAGCAGTACTTC. This gives the protein CASRGLAVHEQYF.

This clonotype was detected only a few times. The chain recombines TRBV11-3 with TRBJ2-3; D may be TRBD2 (6 bases). The V gene lost 0 bases and the J gene lost 6 bases, with 10 bases spanning the gap. The CDR3 length is 14 residues. Germline-derived CDR1 and CDR2 are SGHNT and YENEEA. The CDR3 DNA follows: TGTGCCAGCAGCTTAGATGGTGGGAGGGATACGCAGTATTTT. It codes for CASSLDGGRDTQYF.

This clonotype is a singleton in its sample. The genes are TRBV20-1 and TRBJ2-7; TRBD2 might be the D (6 bases). Germline V gene data show CDR1 as DFQATT and CDR2 as SNEGSKA (reference sequence). The CDR3 contains 13 residues. Trimming removed 3 bases at V and 6 bases at J, with 15 bases between. This chain's CDR3 is CSASAGLRLEQYF. In DNA form, the CDR3 reads TGCAGTGCTAGCGCGGGGCTAAGGCTCGAGCAGTACTTC.

This clonotype was picked up many times. The J gene is TRBJ2-7, the V gene TRBV20-1; D remains ambiguous. Trimming took 0 bases from V and 3 from J, leaving 6 bases between them. This CDR3 comprises 12 residues. From germline, CDR1 is DFQATT and CDR2 SNEGSKA (reference sequence). This CDR3 reads CSARDLVYEQYF. The DNA for the CDR3 is TGCAGTGCTAGAGATTTAGTCTACGAGCAGTACTTC.

This clonotype was picked up a small number of times. The chain combines TRBV12-3 or TRBV12-4 with TRBJ1-5, with a possible D match to TRBD1 (6 bases). V was trimmed by 3 bases and J by 4 bases, leaving 13 bases between them. CDR3 length equals 15 residues. Written as DNA, the CDR3 is TGTGCCAGCAGTTTCCAGGGGATTAGAAATCAGCCCCAGCATTTT. It yields the protein CASSFQGIRNQPQHF.

The rearrangement uses TRBV27 and TRBJ1-2; TRBD1 matches at 8 bases. CDR1 and CDR2 (germline): MNHEY, SMNVEV (reference sequence). The CDR3 length is 15 residues. The V segment lost 3 bases and the J segment 3 bases; nucleotides outside the gene matches: 6. The CDR3 here is CASSFQGANHYGYTF. The DNA of the CDR3 is TGTGCCAGCAGTTTTCAGGGGGCGAACCACTATGGCTACACCTTC.

The J gene is TRBJ1-1, the V gene TRBV18; D is undetermined. The germline V and J ends were trimmed by 8 bases and 5 bases, with 18 bases remaining between them. This CDR3 is built from 14 residues. CDR1 is KGHSH and CDR2 is LQKENI in the germline V gene. This chain's CDR3 is CASQKRPESTEAFF. CDR3 sequence (DNA): TGTGCCAGCCAAAAGCGGCCAGAGAGTACTGAAGCTTTCTTT.

The chain has TRBV2 and TRBJ2-2; D is ambiguous. The germline V gene has CDR1 SNHLY and CDR2 FYNNEI. The V end lost 3 bases, the J end lost 8 bases, and 28 bases lay between the germline ends. The CDR3 runs 19 residues. CDR3 in DNA: TGTGCCAGCAGTGAGCGGAGATCCGCTGGGCAGTCTCTGAAGGGGGAGCTGTTTTTT. It encodes CASSERRSAGQSLKGELFF. The full variable domain, completed using reference TRBV2 and TRBJ2-2, is EPEVTQTPSHQVTQMGQEVILRCVPISNHLYFYWYRQILGQKVEFLVSFYNNEISEKSEIFDDQFSVERPDGSNFTLKIRSTKLEDSAMYFCASSERRSAGQSLKGELFFGEGSRLTVL.

This clonotype was recorded a few times. The gene calls are TRBV10-3 and TRBJ1-2, with TRBD1 as a possible D gene (5 bases). The CDR3 has 14 amino acids. The V gene's germline CDR1 is ENHRY and CDR2 SYGVKD. Trimming cost V 2 bases and J 6 bases, with 13 bases left between them. CDR3 residues: CAISEVAGLDGYTF. The CDR3 nucleotides read TGTGCCATCAGTGAGGTGGCGGGGCTCGATGGCTACACCTTC.